The next 19 T cell receptor beta chains were all read from a single sample in a study of blood T cell repertoires in COVID-19. Clones were read by immunoSEQ multiplex PCR, and TCRdb kept only the in-frame ones, dropping some. In the table there are approximately 150,000 clones, roughly 89% of which are singletons. Sample: peripheral blood. The origin of the receptors is a man aged 25-40 years with COVID-19, enrolled during active disease.

The chain is built from TRBV19 and TRBJ1-3; 7 nucleotides match TRBD1. Germline lookup yields CDR1 LNHDA and CDR2 SQIVND (reference sequence). The junction had 3 bases not matched to a gene; V was cut back by 4 bases and J by 0 bases. This CDR3 comprises 15 residues. The CDR3 DNA reads as TGTGCCAGTAGTAGAGGACAGGTCTCTGGAAACACCATATATTTT. Translated, it gives CASSRGQVSGNTIYF.

The chain combines TRBV7-9 with TRBJ2-3; 7 bases map to TRBD2. Germline CDR1 and CDR2: SEHNR and FQNEAQ (reference sequence). This CDR3 is 15 amino acids long. J lost 1 base, V lost 1 base, and 2 bases had no gene match. The CDR3: CASSLGAGGTDTQYF. CDR3 coding DNA: TGTGCCAGCAGCTTAGGTGCGGGGGGCACAGATACGCAGTATTTT.

J is TRBJ2-2 and V is TRBV24-1; the D is unclear. The V end was cut by 9 bases, the J end by 1 base, with 17 bases between. Germline values: CDR1 KGHDR, CDR2 SFDVKD. The CDR3 has 16 amino acids. The CDR3: CATAPSAPQNTGELFF. DNA for the CDR3: TGTGCCACCGCGCCCTCTGCGCCTCAGAACACCGGGGAGCTGTTTTTT.

V usage is TRBV2 and J usage is TRBJ1-2, with D perhaps TRBD1 (6 bases). The V gene lost 5 bases and the J gene lost 6 bases, with 10 bases spanning the gap. The length of the CDR3 is 12 residues. Germline CDR1 reads SNHLY; CDR2 reads FYNNEI. The CDR3 spells CASSPQGNGYTF. In nucleotides, the CDR3 is TGTGCCAGCAGTCCACAGGGTAATGGCTACACCTTC.

This rearrangement joins TRBV27 to TRBJ1-2, with 11 bases that match TRBD1. The J segment lost 4 bases and the V segment lost 8 bases, leaving 9 bases of the junction unmatched. From germline, CDR1 is MNHEY and CDR2 SMNVEV (reference sequence). The CDR3 spans 15 residues. The CDR3 reads CASGGQGAGGYGYTF. The CDR3 nucleotides are TGTGCCAGCGGAGGACAGGGGGCAGGTGGCTATGGCTACACCTTC.

The gene calls are TRBV28 and TRBJ2-7; the match to TRBD2 covers 15 bases. This CDR3 comprises 18 residues. Germline CDR1 and CDR2: MDHEN and SYDVKM. The V and J ends lost 6 bases and 2 bases, in that order; junction bases with no gene match: 11. In DNA, the CDR3 is TGTGCCAGCAGACAAGGGACTAGCGGGAGGAGGAACCCCTACGAGCAGTACTTC. Translated: CASRQGTSGRRNPYEQYF.

The chain is built from TRBV5-1 and TRBJ2-1; D perhaps matches TRBD2 (6 bases). Germline V gene sequence: CDR1 SGHRS, CDR2 YFSETQ. V shed 3 bases and J shed 6 bases, with 19 bases lying between them. CDR3 size: 16 residues. CDR3 sequence (DNA): TGCGCCAGCAGCTCCACTTTGAGTCTGGGGGGCAATGAGCAGTTCTTC. This encodes CASSSTLSLGGNEQFF.

This clone was seen a few times. The chain joins TRBV19 to TRBJ1-5; no clear D gene. The germline gives CDR1 LNHDA, CDR2 SQIVND (reference sequence). Trimming cost V 1 base and J 11 bases, with 6 bases left between them. CDR3 length: 11 residues. The CDR3 DNA reads as TGTGCCAGTAGTATAGGGGAGGCCCAGCATTTT. This encodes CASSIGEAQHF.

The chain is built from TRBV14 and TRBJ2-2; 7 bases align to TRBD2. Germline values: CDR1 SGHDN, CDR2 FVKESK. The V and J ends lost 4 bases and 5 bases, in that order; junction bases with no gene match: 13. This CDR3 is built from 17 residues. This chain's CDR3 is CASSRQPSGTVTGELFF. CDR3 nucleotides: TGTGCCAGCAGCCGCCAACCGAGCGGGACGGTAACCGGGGAGCTGTTTTTT.

The chain uses TRBV21-1 and TRBJ1-6. TRBV21-1 is described as a pseudogene. This CDR3 is built from 15 residues. Here the CDR3 reads CASSKGTHYNSPLHF. Written as DNA, the CDR3 is TGTGCCAGCAGCAAGGGGACTCACTATAATTCACCCCTCCACTTT.

The V gene is TRBV6-5, the J gene TRBJ1-1; 9 bases match TRBD1. Trimming cost V 0 bases and J 5 bases; bases outside gene matches: 7. The CDR3 extends over 16 amino acids. Germline CDR1 is MNHEY and CDR2 is SVGAGI. CDR3 residues: CASSYSSDRGGTEAFF. CDR3 bases: TGTGCCAGCAGTTACTCTTCCGACAGGGGGGGGACTGAAGCTTTCTTT.

The chain employs TRBV6-6 and TRBJ2-7; TRBD2 agrees at 8 bases. Germline V lookup: CDR1 MNHNY, CDR2 SVGAGI (reference sequence). V dropped 10 bases and J dropped 2; count of bases not matched to a gene: 7. CDR3 size: 13 residues. The CDR3 loop is CATLLAAPYEQYF. CDR3 nucleotides: TGTGCCACCTTACTAGCGGCTCCCTACGAGCAGTACTTC.

The CDR3 region is CASSLGTGGLSEAFF. CDR3 DNA: TGTGCCAGCAGCTTAGGGACAGGGGGTCTCTCTGAAGCTTTCTTT. The gene calls are TRBV5-4 and TRBJ1-1, with TRBD1 identical over 11 bases. Germline lookup yields CDR1 SGHNT and CDR2 YYREEE (reference sequence). CDR3 size: 15 residues. V dropped 2 bases and J dropped 6; count of bases not matched to a gene: 6. Together with reference TRBV5-4 and TRBJ1-1, the CDR3 gives the full variable domain: ETGVTQSPTHLIKTRGQQVTLRCSSQSGHNTVSWYQQALGQGPQFIFQYYREEENGRGNFPPRFSGLQFPNYSSELNVNALELDDSALYLCASSLGTGGLSEAFFGQGTRLTVV.

V and J are TRBV20-1 and TRBJ1-3; the D gene is possibly TRBD1 (5 bases). The CDR3 is 11 residues long. The germline CDR1 and CDR2 sequences are DFQATT and SNEGSKA (reference sequence). Trimming stripped 7 bases from V and 4 bases from J, with 8 bases between. The CDR3, as DNA: TGCAGTGTAGGGGTCGGAAACACCATATATTTT. This codes for CSVGVGNTIYF.

Written as DNA, the CDR3 is TGTGCCAGCAGCTCCCAGGGAACTAATGAAAAACTGTTTTTT. Translation: CASSSQGTNEKLFF. The chain has TRBV5-4 and TRBJ1-4, with a possible D match to TRBD1 (5 bases). Germline values: CDR1 SGHNT, CDR2 YYREEE (reference sequence). The CDR3 contains 14 residues. The V end was cut by 3 bases, the J end by 1 base, with 7 bases between.

Only a few counts were recorded for this clone. V is TRBV7-9 and J is TRBJ2-5; 7 bases line up with TRBD2. The trim removed 1 base at V and 5 bases at J, leaving 10 bases unmatched. Germline V gives CDR1 SEHNR, CDR2 FQNEAQ (reference sequence). The CDR3 totals 16 residues. This CDR3 reads CASSLESAGEQETQYF. For the CDR3, the DNA is TGTGCCAGCAGCTTAGAATCTGCGGGAGAACAGGAGACCCAGTACTTC.

The chain joins TRBV20-1 to TRBJ2-1; TRBD2 matches at 11 bases. This CDR3 is 15 amino acids long. V lost 3 bases to trimming and J lost 6 bases; unmatched junction nucleotides: 7. CDR1 is DFQATT and CDR2 is SNEGSKA in the germline V gene (reference sequence). CDR3 residues: CSASYGLAGGNEQFF. In nucleotides, the CDR3 is TGCAGTGCTAGTTATGGGCTAGCGGGAGGCAATGAGCAGTTCTTC.

The chain employs TRBV5-1 and TRBJ2-7; D unresolved. V gave up 3 bases and J gave up 0 bases, with 13 bases separating them. Germline-derived CDR1 and CDR2 are SGHRS and YFSETQ. CDR3 length: 15 residues. The CDR3 here is CASSSNARSSYEQYF. CDR3 coding DNA: TGCGCCAGCAGCTCAAACGCCCGGAGCTCCTACGAGCAGTACTTC.

In this sample, this clone turned up once. V is TRBV9 and J is TRBJ2-1, with 8 bases fitting TRBD2. Trimming removed 0 bases from V and 4 bases from J; junction bases left unmatched: 3. Per the germline V gene, CDR1 is SGDLS and CDR2 is YYNGEE. The CDR3 sequence is 15 residues long. The CDR3 region is CASSVELAEYNEQFF. DNA of the CDR3: TGTGCCAGCAGCGTAGAACTAGCGGAATACAATGAGCAGTTCTTC.